The 29 T cell receptor beta chains in this list originate from one sample, sequenced in a study of shared clonotypes between healthy human individuals. The method was immunoSEQ multiplex PCR; TCRdb's version includes in-frame clones alone and lacks a portion of them. The sample shows about 1.4 million clones, roughly 95% of them seen only once. Sequencing input: naive CD4+ T cells sorted from blood. Subset given: CD45RA+ positively selected. Source of these receptors: a man younger than 45 in good health.

The V call is TRBV6-6, the J call TRBJ2-1; D is unclear. The CDR3 spans 12 residues. CDR1 is MNHNY and CDR2 is SVGAGI in the germline V gene (reference sequence). V was shortened by 10 bases and J by 1 base, with 8 bases between the two germline ends. In DNA, the CDR3 is TGTGCCACCGGTCCTTCCTACAATGAGCAGTTCTTC. Its translation: CATGPSYNEQFF.

The rearrangement joins TRBV19 to TRBJ1-5; the match to TRBD1 covers 9 bases. This CDR3 has 15 amino acids. V shed 2 bases, J shed 7 bases, and the junction held 6 bases outside the gene matches. Germline values: CDR1 LNHDA, CDR2 SQIVND (reference sequence). CDR3 in DNA: TGTGCCAGTAGTATATCGGGGGACAGGGTCCAGCCCCAGCATTTT. The encoded protein is CASSISGDRVQPQHF.

The J gene is TRBJ1-1, the V gene TRBV9; tentatively, D is TRBD1 (6 bases). There are 16 residues in the CDR3. Germline V lookup: CDR1 SGDLS, CDR2 YYNGEE. V was trimmed by 0 bases and J by 1 base, leaving 13 bases between them. CDR3 protein: CASSVGPSGANTEAFF. The CDR3 nucleotides read TGTGCCAGCAGCGTAGGCCCTTCAGGGGCGAACACTGAAGCTTTCTTT.

The chain couples TRBV5-6 to TRBJ2-2, with D tentatively TRBD1 (6 bases). Trimming removed 1 base from V and 3 bases from J, with 10 bases in between. The CDR3 runs to 15 residues. Germline CDR1 is SGHDT and CDR2 is YYEEEE. In DNA form, the CDR3 reads TGTGCCAGCAGCTTGTGGGGGCGCGACACCGGGGAGCTGTTTTTT. Translating it yields CASSLWGRDTGELFF.

This rearrangement joins TRBV28 to TRBJ1-2; 9 nucleotides match TRBD1. Germline CDR1 reads MDHEN; CDR2 reads SYDVKM. J lost 1 base, V lost 5 bases, and 17 bases had no gene match. The CDR3 extends over 19 amino acids. CDR3 nucleotide sequence: TGTGCCAGCAGTGTACAGGGGGCCAAAATCCCTTCCGGTAACTATGGCTACACCTTC. As protein: CASSVQGAKIPSGNYGYTF.

The CDR3 nucleotides are TGTGCCAGCAGCCCTCGGGCAGCCACCGGGGAGCTGTTTTTT. Translating gives CASSPRAATGELFF. The gene calls are TRBV14 and TRBJ2-2; unclear D gene. Trimming cost V 4 bases and J 4 bases, with 10 bases left between them. The CDR3 is made up of 14 amino acids. The germline V gene encodes CDR1 SGHDN and CDR2 FVKESK. Full variable domain (remainder filled in from reference TRBV14 and TRBJ2-2): EAGVTQFPSHSVIEKGQTVTLRCDPISGHDNLYWYRRVMGKEIKFLLHFVKESKQDESGMPNNRFLAERTGGTYSTLKVQPAELEDSGVYFCASSPRAATGELFFGEGSRLTVL.

The sample holds one count of this clone. This chain joins TRBV5-1 and TRBJ2-1, with D possibly being TRBD2 (5 bases). CDR1 is SGHRS and CDR2 is YFSETQ in the germline V gene. V lost 0 bases to trimming and J lost 4 bases, with 14 bases between them. The CDR3 contains 16 residues. CDR3 sequence reads: CASSLEAADRYNEQFF. CDR3 nucleotide sequence: TGCGCCAGCAGCTTGGAGGCAGCGGACCGGTACAATGAGCAGTTCTTC.

J is TRBJ1-2 and V is TRBV5-6; TRBD1 matches 7 bases. The CDR3 runs 16 residues. V shed 3 bases, J shed 5 bases, and the junction held 13 bases outside the gene matches. CDR1 and CDR2 from the germline V gene are SGHDT and YYEEEE. The CDR3 DNA follows: TGTGCCAGCAGCTATGAACACCGGGACAGCAATTATGGCTACACCTTC. This translates into CASSYEHRDSNYGYTF.

This clone was observed a single time. J is TRBJ2-1 and V is TRBV6-6, with 10 bases identical to TRBD2. In germline, CDR1 is MNHNY, CDR2 SVGAGI (reference sequence). After removal of 3 bases from V and 4 bases from J, the junction contained 0 bases not matched to a gene. The CDR3 is 14 residues long. The CDR3 reads CASSYSGGYNEQFF. The DNA for the CDR3 is TGTGCCAGCAGTTATAGCGGGGGGTACAATGAGCAGTTCTTC.

This clone was seen only once. V is TRBV2 and J is TRBJ2-1; D is perhaps TRBD1 (5 bases). The CDR3 covers 15 residues. Germline CDR1 is SNHLY and CDR2 is FYNNEI. With 6 bases removed from V and 2 bases from J, the gap between germline ends came to 14 bases. CDR3 DNA: TGTGCCAGCAGATCAGGGCGGACGACCTACAATGAGCAGTTCTTC. This translates into CASRSGRTTYNEQFF.

The V and J genes are TRBV7-8 and TRBJ2-3; D unclear. CDR3 length equals 13 residues. The germline CDR1 and CDR2 sequences are SGHVS and FQNEAQ. V lost 1 base and J lost 2, with 4 bases in between. The CDR3 spells CASSLDTTDTQYF. For the CDR3, the DNA is TGTGCCAGCAGCTTAGACACCACAGATACGCAGTATTTT.

The gene calls are TRBV27 and TRBJ2-2, with 13 bases identical to TRBD2. CDR1 is MNHEY and CDR2 is SMNVEV in the germline V gene (reference sequence). CDR3 length: 16 amino acids. With V trimmed by 4 bases and J by 6 bases, 5 bases remained unmatched. The CDR3, as DNA: TGTGCCAGCAGTTGGGGACTAGCGGGAATCGCCGGGGAGCTGTTTTTT. It encodes CASSWGLAGIAGELFF.

This clone appeared a few times. This chain links TRBV5-4 with TRBJ2-6; 8 nucleotides agree with TRBD2. Trimming cost V 4 bases and J 17 bases; bases outside gene matches: 8. Germline-derived CDR1 and CDR2 are SGHNT and YYREEE (reference sequence). CDR3 length: 12 residues. The CDR3 is CASSPGLGKVTF. In nucleotides, the CDR3 is TGTGCCAGCAGCCCGGGACTAGGGAAGGTGACTTTC.

Details on this clone: This sample also contains other DNA sequences that code for the same CDR3. The chain is built from TRBV19 and TRBJ2-7; 7 nucleotides line up with TRBD2. The germline gives CDR1 LNHDA, CDR2 SQIVND (reference sequence). The V gene end was trimmed by 3 bases and the J gene end by 3 bases; junction bases not matched to a gene: 2. CDR3 length equals 13 residues. CDR3 loop: CASSMGEGYEQYF. CDR3 DNA: TGTGCCAGTAGTATGGGGGAGGGCTACGAGCAGTACTTC. Based on the CDR3 plus reference TRBV19 and TRBJ2-7, the full variable domain is DGGITQSPKYLFRKEGQNVTLSCEQNLNHDAMYWYRQDPGQGLRLIYYSQIVNDFQKGDIAEGYSVSREKKESFPLTVTSAQKNPTAFYLCASSMGEGYEQYFGPGTRLTVT.

This chain links TRBV5-4 with TRBJ2-2; no definite D call. The CDR3 is made up of 17 amino acids. The V and J ends lost 6 bases and 6 bases respectively, with 24 bases between them. Germline-derived CDR1 and CDR2 are SGHNT and YYREEE (reference sequence). The CDR3 is CASTDISRSPLAGELFF. The CDR3 DNA reads as TGTGCCAGCACCGACATCTCCAGGTCTCCACTCGCCGGGGAGCTGTTTTTT. The variable domain in full, completed from reference TRBV5-4 and TRBJ2-2, reads ETGVTQSPTHLIKTRGQQVTLRCSSQSGHNTVSWYQQALGQGPQFIFQYYREEENGRGNFPPRFSGLQFPNYSSELNVNALELDDSALYLCASTDISRSPLAGELFFGEGSRLTVL.

On this clone itself: This likely comes from a read error, as the CDR3 has no conserved phenylalanine or tryptophan at its end. The DNA is left out, because the CDR3 cannot be placed on it with certainty; the CDR3 is given as TCRdb lists it. This rearrangement joins TRBV5-8 to TRBJ1-1. The CDR3 totals 10 residues, both ends included. Germline-derived CDR1 and CDR2 are SGHTS and YDEGEE. The CDR3 loop reads CASSSEEPEV.

The gene calls are TRBV11-2 and TRBJ2-2, with TRBD2 identical over 12 bases. Germline trimming cut 3 bases from V and 6 bases from J; bases unmatched to any gene: 8. CDR1 is SGHAT and CDR2 is FQNNGV in the germline V gene. The CDR3 loop spans 17 amino acids. The CDR3 loop reads CASSFYRTSGTPGELFF. The CDR3 DNA is TGTGCCAGCAGCTTCTATAGGACTAGCGGGACACCCGGGGAGCTGTTTTTT.

This CDR3 is CASSQGTTTGELFF. The DNA of the CDR3 is TGTGCCAGCAGCCAAGGGACAACCACCGGGGAGCTGTTTTTT. V gene TRBV4-2 combines with J gene TRBJ2-2; maybe TRBD1 (5 bases). There are 14 residues in the CDR3. V was shortened by 1 base and J by 4 bases, with 7 bases between the two germline ends. Germline CDR1 reads LGHNA; CDR2 reads YNFKEQ.

The V and J genes are TRBV6-5 and TRBJ1-5, with D unclear. This CDR3 spans 15 amino acids. Germline V gene data show CDR1 as MNHEY and CDR2 as SVGAGI. V was trimmed by 4 bases and J by 4 bases, leaving 14 bases between them. CDR3 DNA: TGTGCCAGCAGTTCGAACGGACGGGATAATCAGCCCCAGCATTTT. Amino acid sequence: CASSSNGRDNQPQHF.

This chain connects TRBV27 to TRBJ2-7; no firm D call. The CDR3 contains 16 residues. Trimming left V 2 bases short and J 3 bases short, with 17 bases between. Germline CDR1 MNHEY, CDR2 SMNVEV (reference sequence). Here the CDR3 reads CASSLKLGSGLYEQYF. CDR3 in DNA: TGTGCCAGCAGTTTAAAATTAGGGTCCGGCCTCTACGAGCAGTACTTC.

J is TRBJ2-2 and V is TRBV11-2; possible D gene TRBD1, 5 bases. Per the germline V gene, CDR1 is SGHAT and CDR2 is FQNNGV. This CDR3 is 15 amino acids long. V was cut by 0 bases and J by 1 base, with 6 bases left in between. DNA of the CDR3: TGTGCCAGCAGCTTAGACAGGGTGAACACCGGGGAGCTGTTTTTT. The encoded protein is CASSLDRVNTGELFF.

In its sample, this clone was seen once. The chain joins TRBV18 to TRBJ1-3; TRBD1 matches 7 bases. The V gene's germline CDR1 is KGHSH and CDR2 LQKENI. V lost 4 bases, J lost 5 bases, and 5 bases stayed unmatched. The CDR3 runs to 14 residues. CDR3 amino acids: CASSLIQGRNTIYF. The CDR3 DNA is TGTGCCAGCTCACTTATACAGGGGAGAAACACCATATATTTT.

The chain links TRBV5-1 to TRBJ2-2; perhaps TRBD1 as D (6 bases). The V end lost 4 bases, the J end lost 5 bases, and 12 bases lay between the germline ends. Per germline, CDR1 SGHRS and CDR2 YFSETQ. The CDR3 is 14 residues long. The CDR3 nucleotides are TGCGCCAGCAGCCGGACAGTACTGACCGGGGAGCTGTTTTTT. It encodes CASSRTVLTGELFF.

The chain has TRBV7-8 and TRBJ2-7; tentatively, D is TRBD1 (6 bases). From germline, CDR1 is SGHVS and CDR2 FQNEAQ. The CDR3 is 16 amino acids. Trimming removed 4 bases at V and 3 bases at J, with 19 bases between. The CDR3 DNA is TGTGCCAGCAGCTCCCGGACAGTAGGAGGAAGCTACGAGCAGTACTTC. This codes for CASSSRTVGGSYEQYF. Filled out from reference TRBV7-8 and TRBJ2-7, the complete variable domain reads GAGVSQSPRYKVAKRGQDVALRCDPISGHVSLFWYQQALGQGPEFLTYFQNEAQLDKSGLPSDRFFAERPEGSVSTLKIQRTQQEDSAVYLCASSSRTVGGSYEQYFGPGTRLTVT.

The table lists this clone with a count of one. V usage is TRBV2 and J usage is TRBJ2-1; the match to TRBD1 covers 7 bases. The CDR3 loop spans 15 amino acids. V gave up 2 bases and J gave up 5 bases; unmatched junction bases: 6. CDR1 and CDR2 from the germline V gene are SNHLY and FYNNEI. The CDR3 loop is CASSEYGQVNNEQFF. CDR3 nucleotides: TGTGCCAGCAGTGAATACGGACAGGTAAACAATGAGCAGTTCTTC.

A single count supports this clone. The rearrangement joins TRBV5-1 to TRBJ1-5; tentatively, D is TRBD1 (6 bases). The V gene lost 4 bases and the J gene lost 4 bases, with 15 bases spanning the gap. The CDR3 runs to 15 residues. Looked up from germline, CDR1 is SGHRS and CDR2 is YFSETQ. CDR3 in amino acids: CASSARGLWNQPQHF. CDR3 in DNA: TGCGCCAGCAGCGCTCGGGGGCTGTGGAATCAGCCCCAGCATTTT.

The chain carries TRBV7-9 and TRBJ2-5, with 7 bases that match TRBD2. This CDR3 has 16 amino acids. In germline, CDR1 is SEHNR, CDR2 FQNEAQ (reference sequence). Trimming removed 1 base from V and 2 bases from J; junction bases left unmatched: 7. As DNA, the CDR3 is TGTGCCAGCAGCTTAGTAACTAGCGTAAAACAAGAGACCCAGTACTTC. Protein: CASSLVTSVKQETQYF.

The CDR3 here is CASYPRYEQYF. CDR3 DNA sequence: TGCGCCAGCTATCCACGCTACGAGCAGTACTTC. This chain links TRBV5-1 with TRBJ2-7; no clear D. V was pared by 7 bases and J by 3 bases, with 8 bases between. The CDR3 length is 11 residues. CDR1 and CDR2 (germline): SGHRS, YFSETQ. Supplemented by reference TRBV5-1 and TRBJ2-7, the full variable domain reads KAGVTQTPRYLIKTRGQQVTLSCSPISGHRSVSWYQQTPGQGLQFLFEYFSETQRNKGNFPGRFSGRQFSNSRSEMNVSTLELGDSALYLCASYPRYEQYFGPGTRLTVT.

This sequence joins TRBV7-8 and TRBJ2-1; no clear D gene. The germline gives CDR1 SGHVS, CDR2 FQNEAQ. CDR3 length: 14 amino acids. Trimming stripped 5 bases from V and 5 bases from J, with 13 bases between. The CDR3 coding sequence is TGTGCCAGCAGCCGCGGTGAGGACCACAATGAGCAGTTCTTC. Amino acids: CASSRGEDHNEQFF.